Sequencing of this TCR beta chain was carried out in a study of molecular identifiers for immune sequencing clone quantification. TCRdb redid the calling of the PCR reads with MiXCR, one entry per CDR3 protein. Of tens of thousands of distinct CDR3 sequences listed, under 20% are singletons. Only a few counts were recorded for this clonotype. A much larger clone differs from this one at a single base, so this may be a read error. Naive CD8 T cell sorting was performed on the CD8+CD4-CCR7+CD45RA+ phenotype. Germline CDR1 is SNHLY and CDR2 is FYNNEI. The CDR3 totals 10 residues. The source of this sequence is a human donor in good health. Some libraries in this study had Jurkat cell RNA spiked in. The rearrangement links TRBV2 to TRBJ2-7; unclear D gene. Sequenced: naive CD8+ T cells from blood, with Jurkat cell RNA spiked in. The sample's subset: FACS-sorted CD8+CD4-CCR7+CD45RA+ naive T cells. CDR3 region: CASSDYGQYF. The CDR3 DNA is TGTGCCAGCAGTGACTACGGGCAGTACTTC.